The 28 T cell receptor beta chains reported below all come from one sample, sequenced in a study of T cell responses to AZD1222 COVID-19 vaccine. Repertoires were generated with immunoSEQ multiplex PCR, while TCRdb's copy carries only in-frame clones and drops some. The sample shows 64,000 or so clones, less than 90% of them seen only once. This specimen consisted of peripheral blood, obtained on day 0 of AZD1222 vaccination. These receptors came from an adult in good health.

The genes are TRBV5-6 and TRBJ2-5; TRBD1 agrees at 7 bases. The germline V gene encodes CDR1 SGHDT and CDR2 YYEEEE. CDR3 length: 14 residues. The V gene end was trimmed by 4 bases and the J gene end by 2 bases; junction bases not matched to a gene: 5. CDR3: CASSGGQIQETQYF. For the CDR3, the DNA is TGTGCCAGCAGCGGGGGACAGATTCAAGAGACCCAGTACTTC.

This clone has a single count. V usage is TRBV2 and J usage is TRBJ1-5, with unresolved D. Germline V gives CDR1 SNHLY, CDR2 FYNNEI. CDR3 length equals 15 residues. The V and J ends lost 7 bases and 1 base respectively, with 14 bases between them. This CDR3 reads CASMVNPRSNQPQHF. CDR3 sequence (DNA): TGTGCCAGCATGGTGAACCCCCGGAGCAATCAGCCCCAGCATTTT.

V is TRBV2 and J is TRBJ1-6; D unresolved. The CDR3 is 15 amino acids. Trimming took 2 bases from V and 5 from J, leaving 10 bases between them. The V gene's germline CDR1 is SNHLY and CDR2 FYNNEI. The CDR3 bases are TGTGCCAGCAGTGAATTTCTGACCGATAATTCACCCCTCCACTTT. It codes for CASSEFLTDNSPLHF. The whole variable domain, remainder taken from reference TRBV2 and TRBJ1-6, is EPEVTQTPSHQVTQMGQEVILRCVPISNHLYFYWYRQILGQKVEFLVSFYNNEISEKSEIFDDQFSVERPDGSNFTLKIRSTKLEDSAMYFCASSEFLTDNSPLHFGNGTRLTVT.

In the case of this clone: A single base separates this from a much larger clone, so it may be a read error. Other DNA sequences in the same sample also yield this CDR3. The V call is TRBV5-1, the J call TRBJ2-1; D is undetermined. The germline V and J ends were trimmed by 0 bases and 1 base, with 2 bases remaining between them. Germline assignment: CDR1 SGHRS and CDR2 YFSETQ. This CDR3 is 13 amino acids long. CDR3 DNA: TGCGCCAGCAGCTTGGTGTCCTACAATGAGCAGTTCTTC. It is translated as CASSLVSYNEQFF.

V and J are TRBV7-9 and TRBJ1-2; D gene uncertain. V was cut by 6 bases and J by 1 base, with 12 bases left in between. Germline CDR1 SEHNR, CDR2 FQNEAQ (reference sequence). There are 14 residues in the CDR3. DNA of the CDR3: TGTGCCAGCAGGCCTCCCCAGAGTAACTATGGCTACACCTTC. It specifies CASRPPQSNYGYTF.

This clone was recorded only once. The rearrangement uses TRBV5-4 and TRBJ1-1; D remains unclear. There are 15 residues in the CDR3. Germline V CDR1 and CDR2: SGHNT, YYREEE (reference sequence). V gave up 0 bases and J gave up 0 bases, with 9 bases separating them. DNA of the CDR3: TGTGCCAGCAGCTTGGCCAGGTCCATGAACACTGAAGCTTTCTTT. Its protein is CASSLARSMNTEAFF.

In its sample, this clone was seen once. V usage is TRBV11-2 and J usage is TRBJ2-1; 11 bases are a match to TRBD2. Unmatched junction bases numbered 7, after V lost 6 bases and J lost 6 bases. Per the germline V gene, CDR1 is SGHAT and CDR2 is FQNNGV. The CDR3 loop spans 15 amino acids. The DNA of the CDR3 is TGTGCCAGCAGAACTAGCGGGGGCCGCCTCAATGAGCAGTTCTTC. Translation: CASRTSGGRLNEQFF.

The chain links TRBV5-1 to TRBJ1-6, with TRBD1 matching over 8 bases. Germline V gives CDR1 SGHRS, CDR2 YFSETQ. With 4 bases clipped from V and 5 bases from J, the junction kept 11 bases outside the gene matches. CDR3 length equals 17 residues. CDR3 nucleotides: TGCGCCAGCAGCACCGTCCAGGGGGCGGGAAATAATTCACCCCTCCACTTT. It encodes CASSTVQGAGNNSPLHF.

In its sample, this clone was seen once. The chain combines TRBV5-1 with TRBJ1-2; TRBD1 is a possible D gene (5 bases). This CDR3 region has 12 residues. Germline assignment: CDR1 SGHRS and CDR2 YFSETQ. Trimming pared 1 base from V and 6 bases from J, leaving 7 bases between. The CDR3 protein is CASSLLGDGYTF. In nucleotides, the CDR3 is TGCGCCAGCAGCTTGCTAGGGGATGGCTACACCTTC. The full variable domain, completed using reference TRBV5-1 and TRBJ1-2, is KAGVTQTPRYLIKTRGQQVTLSCSPISGHRSVSWYQQTPGQGLQFLFEYFSETQRNKGNFPGRFSGRQFSNSRSEMNVSTLELGDSALYLCASSLLGDGYTFGSGTRLTVV.

The chain combines TRBV4-2 with TRBJ2-1; 14 bases are a match to TRBD2. Unmatched junction bases numbered 8, after V lost 1 base and J lost 6 bases. Germline V lookup: CDR1 LGHNA, CDR2 YNFKEQ. The CDR3 runs to 18 residues. The CDR3 DNA reads as TGTGCCAGCAGCCAAGTGGGCAGCGGGACTAGCGGGGGCAATGAGCAGTTCTTC. It translates to CASSQVGSGTSGGNEQFF.

V usage is TRBV5-4 and J usage is TRBJ2-1; D remains unclear. The V end lost 2 bases, the J end lost 2 bases, and 5 bases lay between the germline ends. The CDR3 length is 13 residues. Germline lookup yields CDR1 SGHNT and CDR2 YYREEE (reference sequence). Written as DNA, the CDR3 is TGTGCCAGCAGCTTAGGTACCTACAATGAGCAGTTCTTC. Translation: CASSLGTYNEQFF.

This rearrangement joins TRBV4-2 to TRBJ2-5; tentatively, D is TRBD1 or TRBD2 (6 bases each). This CDR3 has 16 amino acids. V shed 0 bases and J shed 3 bases, with 14 bases lying between them. CDR1 LGHNA and CDR2 YNFKEQ come from the germline V gene. The CDR3 reads CASSQDFGGGEETQYF. The CDR3 region has the DNA TGTGCCAGCAGCCAAGATTTCGGGGGCGGGGAAGAGACCCAGTACTTC.

The chain is built from TRBV5-6 and TRBJ1-1, with a tentative D call TRBD1 (5 bases). V was trimmed by 4 bases and J by 4 bases, leaving 11 bases between them. The CDR3 runs to 13 residues. CDR1 and CDR2 (germline): SGHDT, YYEEEE. DNA of the CDR3: TGTGCCAGCAGCCGCGGGGGGGGCACTGAAGCTTTCTTT. Its protein product is CASSRGGGTEAFF.

The V call is TRBV7-6, the J call TRBJ1-5, with D possibly matching TRBD1 (5 bases). V was pared by 2 bases and J by 0 bases, with 20 bases between. The CDR3 contains 19 residues. Germline V lookup: CDR1 SGHVS, CDR2 FNYEAQ. The CDR3 bases are TGTGCCAGCAGCTTACTAGGGGCTGGAAACCTCTATAGCAATCAGCCCCAGCATTTT. Encoded protein: CASSLLGAGNLYSNQPQHF. The whole variable domain, remainder taken from reference TRBV7-6 and TRBJ1-5, is GAGVSQSPRYKVTKRGQDVALRCDPISGHVSLYWYRQALGQGPEFLTYFNYEAQQDKSGLPNDRFSAERPEGSISTLTIQRTEQRDSAMYRCASSLLGAGNLYSNQPQHFGDGTRLSIL.

J is TRBJ1-6 and V is TRBV11-3, with D tentatively TRBD1 (5 bases). This CDR3 has 14 residues. Germline V lookup: CDR1 SGHNT, CDR2 YENEEA. Trimming stripped 1 base from V and 7 bases from J, with 8 bases between. The CDR3 DNA follows: TGTGCCAGCAGCTTAGGCCAGGGAAATTCACCCCTCCACTTT. As protein: CASSLGQGNSPLHF.

This chain joins TRBV28 and TRBJ1-2, with a weak D call TRBD1 (5 bases). This CDR3 contains 12 residues. Trimming removed 6 bases at V and 4 bases at J, with 9 bases between. Germline V gene data show CDR1 as MDHEN and CDR2 as SYDVKM. CDR3 amino acids: CASRAGGYGYTF. Written as DNA, the CDR3 is TGTGCCAGCAGGGCGGGGGGCTATGGCTACACCTTC.

The V and J genes are TRBV3-1 (or the pseudogene TRBV3-2) and TRBJ2-1; D unclear. Germline CDR1 is LGHDT and CDR2 is YNNKEL (reference sequence). Trimming cost V 4 bases and J 4 bases, with 17 bases left between them. The CDR3 totals 16 residues. The CDR3 loop reads CASSPYLPPLYNEQFF. The CDR3 DNA reads TGTGCCAGCAGCCCCTACCTCCCACCCCTTTACAATGAGCAGTTCTTC.

The genes are TRBV5-4 and TRBJ2-1, with 14 positions matching TRBD2. In germline, CDR1 is SGHNT, CDR2 YYREEE (reference sequence). Trimming took 5 bases from V and 6 from J; bases not matched to a gene: 10. This CDR3 has 17 residues. CDR3 protein: CASRPRLAGGIVNEQFF. The CDR3 DNA follows: TGTGCCAGCAGACCGAGACTAGCGGGGGGGATAGTCAATGAGCAGTTCTTC.

This clone is categorized as medium-sized. The chain combines TRBV11-2 with TRBJ2-7; TRBD2 agrees at 8 bases. This CDR3 contains 14 residues. V shed 5 bases, J shed 4 bases, and the junction held 7 bases outside the gene matches. The germline V gene encodes CDR1 SGHAT and CDR2 FQNNGV. The CDR3 loop reads CASSKASGGYEQYF. The CDR3, as DNA: TGTGCCAGCAGCAAGGCGAGCGGGGGATACGAGCAGTACTTC.

In nucleotides, the CDR3 is TGCAGCGTTGAAACACAGGGCAAACCCTACGAGCAGTACTTC. As protein: CSVETQGKPYEQYF. V and J are TRBV29-1 and TRBJ2-7; TRBD1 is a possible D gene (6 bases). This CDR3 contains 14 residues. Germline V CDR1 and CDR2: SQVTM, ANQGSEA. V was clipped by 2 bases and J by 2 bases, with 13 bases between them.

This sequence joins TRBV9 and TRBJ2-7; 7 nucleotides align to TRBD1. V lost 2 bases and J lost 4; bases outside the gene matches: 15. The length of the CDR3 is 17 residues. Germline V gene lookup returns CDR1 SGDLS and CDR2 YYNGEE. Written as DNA, the CDR3 is TGTGCCAGCAGCGTGAGGACAGGTCCCTTCAATCTGTACGAGCAGTACTTC. Translated, it gives CASSVRTGPFNLYEQYF. The full variable domain, its missing parts supplied by reference TRBV9 and TRBJ2-7, is DSGVTQTPKHLITATGQRVTLRCSPRSGDLSVYWYQQSLDQGLQFLIQYYNGEERAKGNILERFSAQQFPDLHSELNLSSLELGDSALYFCASSVRTGPFNLYEQYFGPGTRLTVT.

This sequence joins TRBV7-8 and TRBJ2-7; 7 bases match TRBD2. V shed 6 bases and J 3 bases; nucleotides not matched to a gene: 8. The germline CDR1 and CDR2 sequences are SGHVS and FQNEAQ. The CDR3 has 14 residues. The CDR3 DNA reads TGTGCCAGCAGGCCAAAGCGGGGAGGCTACGAGCAGTACTTC. Residues: CASRPKRGGYEQYF.

V usage is TRBV6-5 and J usage is TRBJ1-6; possible D gene TRBD1, 6 bases. Germline lookup yields CDR1 MNHEY and CDR2 SVGAGI. The V and J ends lost 2 bases and 10 bases respectively, with 15 bases between them. The CDR3 is 15 amino acids. The CDR3 bases are TGTGCCAGCAGTTACGCGCCAGGGGTCCGATCACCCCTCCACTTT. Amino acid sequence: CASSYAPGVRSPLHF.

CDR3 in amino acids: CASSLGSGDDEQYF. CDR3 nucleotide sequence: TGCGCCAGCAGCTTGGGATCAGGGGACGACGAGCAGTACTTC. This chain uses TRBV5-1 with TRBJ2-7; D perhaps matches TRBD1 (6 bases). This CDR3 is built from 14 residues. Deletions cut 0 bases from V and 5 bases from J, with 12 bases between. Per germline, CDR1 SGHRS and CDR2 YFSETQ.

This sequence joins TRBV7-8 and TRBJ1-1; 7 bases match TRBD1. V lost 1 base, J lost 6 bases, and 11 bases stayed unmatched. There are 16 residues in the CDR3. Germline values: CDR1 SGHVS, CDR2 FQNEAQ. For the CDR3, the DNA is TGTGCCAGCAGCTTAGTGGAGCCGACAGGGAGCCCTGAAGCTTTCTTT. Its protein product is CASSLVEPTGSPEAFF.

The chain links TRBV11-2 to TRBJ1-4, with a tentative D call TRBD1 (6 bases). Trimming removed 5 bases from V and 6 bases from J, with 16 bases in between. The germline V gene encodes CDR1 SGHAT and CDR2 FQNNGV. This CDR3 has 15 amino acids. The CDR3: CASSRGDRSDEKLFF. CDR3 nucleotides: TGTGCCAGCAGCAGAGGTGACAGGTCGGATGAAAAACTGTTTTTT.

The gene calls are TRBV19 and TRBJ2-3, with a weak D call TRBD2 (5 bases). CDR3 size: 13 residues. Trimming took off 6 bases at V and 4 bases at J, with 11 bases between the two ends. Germline loops: CDR1 LNHDA, CDR2 SQIVND (reference sequence). In DNA form, the CDR3 reads TGTGCCAGTAGGTCGGGGTTGGCAGATACGCAGTATTTT. Translating gives CASRSGLADTQYF. Based on the CDR3 plus reference TRBV19 and TRBJ2-3, the full variable domain is DGGITQSPKYLFRKEGQNVTLSCEQNLNHDAMYWYRQDPGQGLRLIYYSQIVNDFQKGDIAEGYSVSREKKESFPLTVTSAQKNPTAFYLCASRSGLADTQYFGPGTRLTVL.

The chain employs TRBV7-2 and TRBJ2-7, with 7 bases aligning to TRBD2. This CDR3 comprises 15 residues. The ends lost 6 bases at V and 2 bases at J; junction bases unmatched: 10. Germline values: CDR1 SGHTA, CDR2 FQGNSA. The CDR3: CASSYQGGYTYEQYF. The CDR3 DNA follows: TGTGCCAGCAGTTACCAGGGAGGGTACACCTACGAGCAGTACTTC.